The clone carrying this TCR beta chain came up a few times. The target antigen is unknown. The CDR3 has 14 residues. V gave up 0 bases and J gave up 2 bases; unmatched junction bases: 2. Germline V gene lookup returns CDR1 SGHDT and CDR2 YYEEEE. MiXCR, applied by TCRdb to the 5' RACE reads, yields one record per CDR3 protein. The sample gives 750,000 to 850,000 distinct CDR3 sequences, roughly 12% of which show up once; more than 0.5% is in the top ten. This entry belongs to a study of CD8 T cells in ankylosing spondylitis. General study points: A motif of eight or nine highly homologous TCR beta variants was seen as apparently characteristic of ankylosing spondylitis blood.

The V and J genes are TRBV5-6 and TRBJ2-7, with TRBD1 matching over 7 bases. Sequenced material: blood, either unsorted or a sorted T cell fraction (not recorded which). The source of this sequence is a male donor with ankylosing spondylitis. DNA of the CDR3: TGTGCCAGCAGCTTGGGGGGACAGCCCTACGAGCAGTACTTC. It yields the protein CASSLGGQPYEQYF.